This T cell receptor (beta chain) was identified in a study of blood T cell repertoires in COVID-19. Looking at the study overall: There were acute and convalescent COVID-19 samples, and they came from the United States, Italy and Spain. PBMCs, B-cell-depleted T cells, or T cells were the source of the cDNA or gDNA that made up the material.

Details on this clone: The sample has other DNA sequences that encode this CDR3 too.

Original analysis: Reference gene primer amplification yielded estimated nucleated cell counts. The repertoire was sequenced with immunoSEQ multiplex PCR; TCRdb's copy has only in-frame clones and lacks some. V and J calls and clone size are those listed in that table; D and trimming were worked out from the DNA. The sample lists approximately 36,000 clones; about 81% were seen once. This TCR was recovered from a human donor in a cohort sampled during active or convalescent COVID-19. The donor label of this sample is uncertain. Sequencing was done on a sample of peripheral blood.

CDR3 region: CASSYTGQGQPQHF. The DNA for the CDR3 is TGTGCCAGCAGTTACACGGGACAGGGCCAGCCCCAGCATTTT. This sequence joins TRBV6-5 and TRBJ1-5; 9 bases match TRBD1. Germline V lookup: CDR1 MNHEY, CDR2 SVGAGI. V lost 2 bases and J lost 7; bases outside the gene matches: 3. The CDR3 extends over 14 amino acids.